These 2 T cell receptor beta chains share one sample of origin, sequenced in a study of cytomegalovirus exposure and HLA in healthy donors. The study ran its PCR with 60 Vbeta and 13 Jbeta primers. The repertoire was sequenced with immunoSEQ multiplex PCR; TCRdb's copy has only in-frame clones and lacks some. This sample has 100,000 or so clones, with about 80% found just once. What was sequenced was PBMCs. Receptor source: a man aged 40-49 years in good health and CMV-seronegative.

This clone was observed once. The chain uses TRBV5-1 and TRBJ2-5; 8 bases are shared with TRBD1. The CDR3 extends over 14 amino acids. Germline V gene lookup returns CDR1 SGHRS and CDR2 YFSETQ. Unmatched junction bases numbered 4, after V lost 3 bases and J lost 3 bases. The chain's CDR3 is CASSSGTGKETQYF. DNA of the CDR3: TGCGCCAGCAGCTCCGGGACAGGCAAAGAGACCCAGTACTTC.

CDR3 residues: CASSDRVGSYNEQFF. DNA of the CDR3: TGTGCCAGCAGTGACAGGGTTGGCTCCTACAATGAGCAGTTCTTC. The J gene is TRBJ2-1, the V gene TRBV7-3; 7 bases map to TRBD1. Looked up from germline, CDR1 is SGHTA and CDR2 is FQGTGA. This CDR3 comprises 15 residues. The V and J ends lost 6 bases and 0 bases, in that order; junction bases with no gene match: 5.